This T cell receptor (beta chain) was documented in a study of PD-L1 blockade in urothelial cancer. Germline assignment: CDR1 SGHRS and CDR2 YFSETQ. The J segment lost 5 bases and the V segment lost 3 bases, leaving 9 bases of the junction unmatched. The CDR3 has 17 amino acids. The assay was immunoSEQ multiplex PCR, and TCRdb's table has in-frame clones only and misses some. This table has approximately 100,000 clones, around 85% appearing once. V and J are TRBV5-1 and TRBJ2-1; 12 bases match TRBD2. This sample comprised PBMCs, obtained around atezolizumab (anti-PD-L1) treatment. This TCR was sampled from a man aged 45-65 years with urothelial cancer. CDR3 protein: CASSYFLTSGRNNEQFF. CDR3 bases: TGCGCCAGCAGCTATTTTCTGACTAGCGGGAGAAACAATGAGCAGTTCTTC.